Here is one T cell receptor beta chain with its context. Its antigen is unknown. Time point defined: cycle 4 day 1 (C4D1), after 6 weeks of nivolumab. Every single patient, without exception, relapsed after autologous stem cell transplantation, and brentuximab vedotin exposure varied. Clones were sequenced by immunoSEQ multiplex PCR, and TCRdb holds only the in-frame ones, with some missing. The sample contains approximately 20,000 clones, under 80% of which appear only once. Germline CDR1 and CDR2: SEHNR and FQNEAQ (reference sequence). The V gene lost 0 bases and the J gene lost 8 bases, with 16 bases spanning the gap. The CDR3 has 15 amino acids. These data originate in a study of PD-1 blockade in classical Hodgkin lymphoma. Regarding the study as a whole: Those achieving complete response showed baseline diversity like newly diagnosed patients.

This clonotype originated in a human donor with classical Hodgkin lymphoma. The material was peripheral blood mononuclear cells (PBMCs), obtained before the fourth cycle of nivolumab. The chain recombines TRBV7-9 with TRBJ1-2, with D hard to call. The chain's CDR3 is CASSLAAASPRGYTF. The CDR3 DNA reads TGTGCCAGCAGCTTAGCCGCGGCCTCCCCTCGGGGCTACACCTTC.